Listed below are T cell receptor beta chains from one sample, sequenced in a study of shared clonotypes between healthy human individuals. Clones were sequenced by immunoSEQ multiplex PCR, and TCRdb holds only the in-frame ones, with some missing. The table shows about 710,000 clones, with 55% to 75% occurring only once. The specimen was memory CD4+ T cells sorted from blood. All receptors derive from a woman aged 30 to 39 in good health. CDR3s include the opening cysteine and the closing phenylalanine or tryptophan. Fields, in order: J gene, CDR3 length, clone size, V gene, CDR3 protein. Clone size is stated in some rows and not others, as once, few, many or a class when expanded.

TRBJ2-1 | 13 | NA | TRBV19 | CASSGQTDNEQFF
TRBJ1-1 | 15 | NA | TRBV28 | CASSLAGNLGREAFF
TRBJ1-1 | 14 | NA | TRBV6-1 | CASSEGGRVTEAFF
TRBJ2-7 | 14 | NA | TRBV6-1 | CASSVGTGNYEQYF
TRBJ2-2 | 15 | NA | TRBV6-6 | CASSSWTGWTGELFF
TRBJ2-5 | 16 | NA | TRBV5-1 | CASSLGLAQLGETQYF
TRBJ2-7 | 15 | NA | TRBV5-5 | CASSPRGQTSYEQYF
TRBJ2-1 | 14 | NA | TRBV25-1 | CASSGGRGFNEQFF
TRBJ2-7 | 14 | NA | TRBV6-6 | CASSQELTGDGQYF
TRBJ2-2 | 15 | once | TRBV5-1 | CASSVGDRDGGELFF
TRBJ1-2 | 11 | few | TRBV20-1 | CSARDNYGYTF
TRBJ1-1 | 14 | few | TRBV5-4 | CASSPGGGDTEAFF
TRBJ1-1 | 13 | NA | TRBV2 | CASTGTGVTEAFF
TRBJ2-1 | 17 | once | TRBV7-2 | CASSWSGGGQGSNEQFF
TRBJ2-1 | 15 | NA | TRBV2 | CASTLLAGGPNEQFF
TRBJ2-1 | 13 | NA | TRBV5-1 | CASSLVGNNEQFF
TRBJ2-1 | 13 | NA | TRBV6-5 | CASGIVAGNEQFF
TRBJ1-5 | 14 | NA | TRBV19 | CASKLGTGKQPQHF
TRBJ1-2 | 14 | NA | TRBV19 | CASSSRTFGYGYTF
TRBJ2-7 | 13 | NA | TRBV2 | CASTTGLLVEQYF